The T cell receptor (beta chain) under discussion was sequenced for a study of regulatory T cells in long-lasting Graves disease. Germline V CDR1 and CDR2: MNHNS, SASEGT. The CDR3 extends over 16 amino acids. Losses at the gene ends were 6 bases for V and 0 bases for J; bases not matched to a gene: 8. Arm-PCR of CDR3 regions and iRepertoire HTBI primers were the basis on which TCR beta libraries were built. TCRdb itself ran the multiplex PCR reads through MiXCR, one entry per CDR3 protein. The data contain 350,000 to 400,000 distinct CDR3 sequences, 15% to 20% of them singletons. The time point: newly diagnosed GD, antithyroid drugs for less than 3 months. The authors made the TCR library using RNA they extracted from PBMCs. A blood draw put approximately 9 milliliters of peripheral blood into EDTA tubes. The sample also formed part of further work on T cells in Graves' hyperthyroidism and ophthalmopathy.

The starting material was peripheral blood mononuclear cells (PBMCs), obtained at new diagnosis, from a patient treated with antithyroid drugs. This TCR derives from a young woman with Graves disease. The chain carries TRBV6-1 and TRBJ2-3; 8 positions match TRBD2. The CDR3: CASSALAGKSTDTQYF. DNA of the CDR3: TGTGCCAGCAGCGCCTTAGCGGGGAAAAGCACAGATACGCAGTATTTT.